Below, 18 T cell receptor beta chains from the same sample are listed, as sequenced in a study of shared clonotypes between healthy human individuals. Here immunoSEQ multiplex PCR was the method, and the copy in TCRdb shows in-frame clones only, minus some. There are 400,000 to 550,000 clones in the sample; around 80% occur only once, and roughly 12% lies in the top ten. The sequencing sample was made of PBMCs. The receptors come from a woman between 35 and 50 years old in good health. Some clones in this sample may be carry-over from other donors' samples.

The chain uses TRBV7-2 and TRBJ2-7; TRBD1 or TRBD2 may be the D gene (5 bases each). CDR1 is SGHTA and CDR2 is FQGNSA in the germline V gene. The germline V and J ends were trimmed by 2 bases and 0 bases, with 14 bases remaining between them. This CDR3 is built from 16 residues. DNA for the CDR3: TGTGCCAGCAGCTTATTTGGGACGGCGCTCTCCTACGAGCAGTACTTC. Translation: CASSLFGTALSYEQYF.

The chain combines TRBV2 with TRBJ2-3; the D is unclear. V was shortened by 6 bases and J by 0 bases, with 13 bases between the two germline ends. There are 15 residues in the CDR3. The germline V gene has CDR1 SNHLY and CDR2 FYNNEI. CDR3 sequence reads: CASRFRGSSTDTQYF. The CDR3 nucleotides read TGTGCCAGCAGGTTCCGCGGATCTAGCACAGATACGCAGTATTTT.

This chain links TRBV6-5 with TRBJ2-7; 9 nucleotides agree with TRBD1. Trimming took 6 bases from V and 7 from J; bases not matched to a gene: 13. The CDR3 length is 15 residues. Germline V CDR1 and CDR2: MNHEY, SVGAGI. CDR3 sequence: CASSPPTGTGREQYF. In nucleotides, the CDR3 is TGTGCCAGCAGCCCACCGACCGGGACAGGGAGAGAGCAGTACTTC.

The V call is TRBV19, the J call TRBJ1-1; the D is unclear. Germline loops: CDR1 LNHDA, CDR2 SQIVND (reference sequence). The V and J ends lost 7 bases and 6 bases respectively, with 18 bases between them. This CDR3 region has 14 residues. This CDR3 reads CASTKSGVYAEAFF. The CDR3 DNA follows: TGTGCCAGTACCAAAAGCGGGGTTTACGCTGAAGCTTTCTTT.

The genes are TRBV2 and TRBJ1-2; 7 bases align to TRBD1. The CDR3 is made up of 13 amino acids. Germline CDR1 SNHLY, CDR2 FYNNEI. Unmatched junction bases numbered 8, after V lost 8 bases and J lost 5 bases. The chain's CDR3 is CASLRQGQYGYTF. Written as DNA, the CDR3 is TGTGCCAGCCTTCGACAGGGCCAATATGGCTACACCTTC.

This rearrangement joins TRBV30 to TRBJ1-5; 7 bases fit TRBD1. V shed 2 bases and J 7 bases; nucleotides not matched to a gene: 11. Looked up from germline, CDR1 is GTSNPN and CDR2 is SVGIG (reference sequence). The CDR3 loop spans 15 amino acids. The chain's CDR3 is CAWSPRGSSNQPQHF. CDR3 bases: TGTGCCTGGAGTCCCAGGGGGTCTAGTAACCAGCCCCAGCATTTT.

The rearrangement uses TRBV5-1 and TRBJ2-5, with TRBD2 matching 7 bases. From germline, CDR1 is SGHRS and CDR2 YFSETQ. Trimming took 0 bases from V and 2 from J; bases not matched to a gene: 10. The CDR3 spans 17 residues. The CDR3 protein is CASSLARAPSGQETQYF. CDR3 sequence (DNA): TGCGCCAGCAGCTTGGCACGGGCCCCTAGCGGTCAAGAGACCCAGTACTTC.

The chain combines TRBV6-7 with TRBJ2-7; 9 bases align to TRBD2. TRBV6-7 is an ORF, with its function uncertain. J lost 5 bases, V lost 8 bases, and 13 bases had no gene match. This CDR3 is 15 amino acids long. The CDR3 bases are TGTGCCAGCTACCCCCGACCGGGACTAGCTAACGAGCAGTACTTC. Translation: CASYPRPGLANEQYF.

This clone was picked up many times. The chain joins TRBV2 to TRBJ2-2; tentative D call: TRBD2 (6 bases). Trimming took 7 bases from V and 1 from J, leaving 13 bases between them. There are 15 residues in the CDR3. CDR1 is SNHLY and CDR2 is FYNNEI in the germline V gene. CDR3: CASKSRERNTGELFF. CDR3 nucleotides: TGTGCCAGCAAGTCTCGGGAGAGGAACACCGGGGAGCTGTTTTTT.

V gene TRBV11-2 combines with J gene TRBJ2-3; possible D gene TRBD1, 5 bases. Germline assignment: CDR1 SGHAT and CDR2 FQNNGV. Trimming cost V 2 bases and J 6 bases, with 12 bases left between them. The CDR3 is 14 residues long. The CDR3 nucleotides read TGTGCCAGCAGCTTAAGGGGCTACAATGATACGCAGTATTTT. It is translated as CASSLRGYNDTQYF.

The chain recombines TRBV28 with TRBJ1-1; D remains ambiguous. With 9 bases removed from V and 1 base from J, the gap between germline ends came to 12 bases. This CDR3 has 13 residues. Germline V gene lookup returns CDR1 MDHEN and CDR2 SYDVKM. DNA for the CDR3: TGTGCCAGTAGGTTAACACCGAACACTGAAGCTTTCTTT. Translation: CASRLTPNTEAFF. Full variable domain (rest looked up from reference TRBV28 and TRBJ1-1): DVKVTQSSRYLVKRTGEKVFLECVQDMDHENMFWYRQDPGLGLRLIYFSYDVKMKEKGDIPEGYSVSREKKERFSLILESASTNQTSMYLCASRLTPNTEAFFGQGTRLTVV.

The chain couples TRBV15 to TRBJ2-7, with D possibly being TRBD1 (6 bases). V shed 3 bases and J shed 6 bases, with 12 bases lying between them. Per germline, CDR1 LNHNV and CDR2 YYDKDF (reference sequence). The CDR3 has 13 amino acids. The CDR3 spells CATSSAGAREQYF. For the CDR3, the DNA is TGTGCCACCAGCAGCGCAGGGGCCCGCGAGCAGTACTTC.

This chain uses TRBV2 with TRBJ2-7; maybe TRBD1 (5 bases). The CDR3 spans 13 residues. Trimming cost V 8 bases and J 2 bases, with 13 bases left between them. Germline V gives CDR1 SNHLY, CDR2 FYNNEI. The CDR3 spells CASGRQPPYEQYF. DNA for the CDR3: TGTGCCAGCGGACGACAGCCTCCCTACGAGCAGTACTTC.

V and J are TRBV30 and TRBJ1-5, with D perhaps matching TRBD1 (5 bases). Trimming stripped 0 bases from V and 2 bases from J, with 14 bases between. The CDR3 contains 16 residues. Looked up from germline, CDR1 is GTSNPN and CDR2 is SVGIG (reference sequence). CDR3 DNA sequence: TGTGCCTGGAGTGTGGGTCCCGGGACGGGCAATCAGCCCCAGCATTTT. As protein: CAWSVGPGTGNQPQHF. Looking up the rest from reference TRBV30 and TRBJ1-5 gives the full variable domain: SQTIHQWPATLVQPVGSPLSLECTVEGTSNPNLYWYRQAAGRGLQLLFYSVGIGQISSEVPQNLSASRPQDRQFILSSKKLLLSDSGFYLCAWSVGPGTGNQPQHFGDGTRLSIL.

A word on this clone: Given a far larger clone just one base away, this is likely a sequencing read error. The chain's CDR3 is CAWAPGNAEAFF. The CDR3 nucleotides are TGTGCCTGGGCCCCGGGGAACGCTGAAGCTTTCTTT. This chain uses TRBV30 with TRBJ1-1; D unclear. The CDR3 has 12 amino acids. Looked up from germline, CDR1 is GTSNPN and CDR2 is SVGIG (reference sequence).

In DNA form, the CDR3 reads TGTGCCAGCTCACCAGTTTTCGATCCGGGAAACGGCGAGCAGTACTTC. Its translation: CASSPVFDPGNGEQYF. The rearrangement links TRBV18 to TRBJ2-7, with D perhaps TRBD2 (5 bases). The CDR3 sequence is 16 residues long. The V gene lost 2 bases and the J gene lost 6 bases, with 20 bases spanning the gap. Germline values: CDR1 KGHSH, CDR2 LQKENI.

Only a few counts were recorded for this clone. CDR3 bases: TGCGCCAGCAGCCAGGCACGAGAACTGGAGCAGTACTTC. Translating it yields CASSQARELEQYF. The chain has TRBV4-1 and TRBJ2-5; no firm D call. Trimming shortened V by 3 bases and J by 11 bases, and 16 bases separated the two germline ends. The CDR3 has 13 residues. CDR1 and CDR2 from the germline V gene are MGHRA and YSYEKL.

The count of this clone is one. The chain has TRBV5-4 and TRBJ2-1; tentatively, D is TRBD2 (6 bases). CDR1 is SGHNT and CDR2 is YYREEE in the germline V gene (reference sequence). V lost 5 bases to trimming and J lost 5 bases, with 20 bases between them. The CDR3 totals 16 residues. The CDR3 here is CASSGPGRGVNNEQFF. The CDR3 coding sequence is TGTGCCAGCAGTGGACCGGGACGCGGGGTAAACAATGAGCAGTTCTTC. Full variable domain (outside the CDR3, taken from reference TRBV5-4 and TRBJ2-1): ETGVTQSPTHLIKTRGQQVTLRCSSQSGHNTVSWYQQALGQGPQFIFQYYREEENGRGNFPPRFSGLQFPNYSSELNVNALELDDSALYLCASSGPGRGVNNEQFFGPGTRLTVL.